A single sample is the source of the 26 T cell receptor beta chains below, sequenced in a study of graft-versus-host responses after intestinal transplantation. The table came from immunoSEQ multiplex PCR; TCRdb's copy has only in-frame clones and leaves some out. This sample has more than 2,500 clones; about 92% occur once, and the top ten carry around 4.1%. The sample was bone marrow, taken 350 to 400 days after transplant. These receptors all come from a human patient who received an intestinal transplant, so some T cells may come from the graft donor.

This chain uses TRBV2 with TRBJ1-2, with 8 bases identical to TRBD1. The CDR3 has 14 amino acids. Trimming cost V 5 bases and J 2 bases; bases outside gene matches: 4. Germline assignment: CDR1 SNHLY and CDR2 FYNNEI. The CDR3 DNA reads TGTGCCAGCAGTATACAGGGGGGGAACTATGGCTACACCTTC. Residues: CASSIQGGNYGYTF.

DNA for the CDR3: TGTGCCAGTAGTGGATTACTGACACGAAAGACCTATGGCTACACCTTC. It translates to CASSGLLTRKTYGYTF. The V gene is TRBV19, the J gene TRBJ1-2; D uncertain. The CDR3 is made up of 16 amino acids. Germline V CDR1 and CDR2: LNHDA, SQIVND (reference sequence). V lost 5 bases to trimming and J lost 4 bases, with 20 bases between them.

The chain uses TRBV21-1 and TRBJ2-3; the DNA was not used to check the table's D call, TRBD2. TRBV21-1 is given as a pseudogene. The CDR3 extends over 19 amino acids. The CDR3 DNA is TGTGCCAGCAGCAAAATCCTAGCGGGACCGCCTCTAGGCACAGATACGCAGTATTTT. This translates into CASSKILAGPPLGTDTQYF.

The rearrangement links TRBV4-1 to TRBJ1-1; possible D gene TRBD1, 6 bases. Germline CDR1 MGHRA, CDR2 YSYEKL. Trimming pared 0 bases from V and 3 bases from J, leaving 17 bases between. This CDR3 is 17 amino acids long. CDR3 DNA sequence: TGCGCCAGCAGCCAAGATTTTCTGGGGGCTGGGGACACTGAAGCTTTCTTT. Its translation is CASSQDFLGAGDTEAFF.

The CDR3 protein is CASSEGHSGNTIYF. The DNA of the CDR3 is TGTGCCAGCAGTGAGGGACACTCTGGAAACACCATATATTTT. The chain couples TRBV2 to TRBJ1-3, with a possible D match to TRBD1 (6 bases). Germline V CDR1 and CDR2: SNHLY, FYNNEI. CDR3 length: 14 amino acids. Trimming cost V 3 bases and J 0 bases, with 6 bases left between them.

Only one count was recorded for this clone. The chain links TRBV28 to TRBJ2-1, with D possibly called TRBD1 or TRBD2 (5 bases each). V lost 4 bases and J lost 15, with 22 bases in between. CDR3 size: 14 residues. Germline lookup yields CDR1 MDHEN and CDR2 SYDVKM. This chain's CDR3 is CASSSYKQWGIPFF. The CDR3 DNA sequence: TGTGCCAGCAGTTCCTATAAACAGTGGGGGATCCCGTTCTTC.

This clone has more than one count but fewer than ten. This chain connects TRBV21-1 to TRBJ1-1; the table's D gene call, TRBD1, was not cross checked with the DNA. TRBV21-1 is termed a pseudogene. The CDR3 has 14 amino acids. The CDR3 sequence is CASSGRRAPWVAFF. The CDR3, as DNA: TGTGCCAGCTCTGGTCGCAGGGCCCCGTGGGTAGCTTTCTTT.

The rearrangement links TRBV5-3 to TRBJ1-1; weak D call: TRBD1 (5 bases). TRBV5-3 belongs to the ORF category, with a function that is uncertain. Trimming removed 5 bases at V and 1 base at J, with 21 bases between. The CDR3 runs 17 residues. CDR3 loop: CARRRGVVPTTNTEAFF. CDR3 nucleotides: TGTGCCAGAAGACGAGGGGTAGTCCCCACGACGAACACTGAAGCTTTCTTT.

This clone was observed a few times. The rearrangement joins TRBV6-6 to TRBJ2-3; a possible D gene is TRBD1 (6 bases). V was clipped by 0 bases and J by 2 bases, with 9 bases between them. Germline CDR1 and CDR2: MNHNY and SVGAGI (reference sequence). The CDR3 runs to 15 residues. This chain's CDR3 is CASSYSGAYTDTQYF. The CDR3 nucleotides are TGTGCCAGCAGTTACTCGGGGGCCTACACAGATACGCAGTATTTT.

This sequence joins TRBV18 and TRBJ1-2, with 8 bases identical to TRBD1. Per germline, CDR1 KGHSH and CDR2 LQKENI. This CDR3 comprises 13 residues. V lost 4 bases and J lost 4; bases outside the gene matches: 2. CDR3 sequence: CASSRGQGYGYTF. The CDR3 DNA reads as TGTGCCAGCTCACGCGGACAGGGCTATGGCTACACCTTC.

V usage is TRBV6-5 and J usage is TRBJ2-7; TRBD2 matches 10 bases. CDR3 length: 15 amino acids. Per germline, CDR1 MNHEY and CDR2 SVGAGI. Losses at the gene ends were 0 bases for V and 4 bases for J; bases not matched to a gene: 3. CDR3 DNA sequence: TGTGCCAGCAGTTACTCTCCTAGCGGGAGTTACGAGCAGTACTTC. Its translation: CASSYSPSGSYEQYF.

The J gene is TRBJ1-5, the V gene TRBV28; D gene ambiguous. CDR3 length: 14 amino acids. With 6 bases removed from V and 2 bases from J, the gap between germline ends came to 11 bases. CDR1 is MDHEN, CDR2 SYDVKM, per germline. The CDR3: CASSPIIGNQPQHF. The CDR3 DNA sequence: TGTGCCAGCAGCCCTATAATAGGCAATCAGCCCCAGCATTTT.

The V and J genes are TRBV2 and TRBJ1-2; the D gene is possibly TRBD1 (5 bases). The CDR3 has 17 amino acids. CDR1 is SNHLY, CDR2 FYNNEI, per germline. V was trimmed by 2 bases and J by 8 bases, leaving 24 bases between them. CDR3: CASSENPGHWESYGYTF. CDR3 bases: TGTGCCAGCAGTGAAAACCCCGGACATTGGGAGAGTTACGGCTACACCTTC.

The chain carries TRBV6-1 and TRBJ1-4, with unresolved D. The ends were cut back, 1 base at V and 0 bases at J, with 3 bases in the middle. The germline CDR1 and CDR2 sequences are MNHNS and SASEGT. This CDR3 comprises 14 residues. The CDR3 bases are TGTGCCAGCAGTGAAGGGGCAACTAATGAAAAACTGTTTTTT. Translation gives CASSEGATNEKLFF.

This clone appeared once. CDR3 nucleotides: TGTGCCATCCATGGGGTTAATCAGCCCCAGCATTTT. Amino acids: CAIHGVNQPQHF. The chain employs TRBV28 and TRBJ1-5, with no clear D. The V end was cut by 10 bases, the J end by 4 bases, with 11 bases between. Germline V gives CDR1 MDHEN, CDR2 SYDVKM. The CDR3 extends over 12 amino acids.

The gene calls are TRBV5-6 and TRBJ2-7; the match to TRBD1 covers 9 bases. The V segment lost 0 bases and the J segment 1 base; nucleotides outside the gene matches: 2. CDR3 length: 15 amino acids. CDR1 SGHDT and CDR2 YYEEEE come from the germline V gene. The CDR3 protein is CASSLEGQGSYEQYF. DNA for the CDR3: TGTGCCAGCAGCTTGGAGGGACAGGGTTCCTACGAGCAGTACTTC.

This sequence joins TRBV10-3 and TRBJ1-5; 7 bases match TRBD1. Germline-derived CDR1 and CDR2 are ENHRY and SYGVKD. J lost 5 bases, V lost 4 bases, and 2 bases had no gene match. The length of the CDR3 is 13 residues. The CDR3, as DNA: TGTGCCATCAGTGTAGACAGGGATCAGCCCCAGCATTTT. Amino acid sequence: CAISVDRDQPQHF.

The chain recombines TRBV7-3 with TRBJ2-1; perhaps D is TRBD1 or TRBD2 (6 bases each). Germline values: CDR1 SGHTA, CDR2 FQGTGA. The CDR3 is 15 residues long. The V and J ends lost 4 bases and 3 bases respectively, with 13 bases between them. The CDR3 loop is CASSSGGTNYNEQFF. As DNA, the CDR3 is TGTGCCAGCAGCTCCGGAGGGACAAACTACAATGAGCAGTTCTTC.

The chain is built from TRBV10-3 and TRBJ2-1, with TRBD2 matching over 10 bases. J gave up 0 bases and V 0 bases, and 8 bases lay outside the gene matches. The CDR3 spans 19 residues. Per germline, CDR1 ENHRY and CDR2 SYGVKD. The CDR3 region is CAISESVASGSRSYNEQFF. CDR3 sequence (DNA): TGTGCCATCAGTGAGTCAGTTGCTAGCGGGAGTCGCTCCTACAATGAGCAGTTCTTC.

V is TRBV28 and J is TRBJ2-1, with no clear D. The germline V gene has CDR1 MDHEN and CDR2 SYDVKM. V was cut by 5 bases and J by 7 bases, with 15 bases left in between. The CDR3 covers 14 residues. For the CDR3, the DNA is TGTGCCAGCAGTGGTGGAGTGACCGGTAATGAGCAGTTCTTC. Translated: CASSGGVTGNEQFF.

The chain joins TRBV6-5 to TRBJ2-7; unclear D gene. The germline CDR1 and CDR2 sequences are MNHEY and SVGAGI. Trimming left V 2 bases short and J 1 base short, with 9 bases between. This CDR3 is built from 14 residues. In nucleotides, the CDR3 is TGTGCCAGCAGTTACCCTCAGTGTTCCTACGAGCAGTACTTC. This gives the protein CASSYPQCSYEQYF.

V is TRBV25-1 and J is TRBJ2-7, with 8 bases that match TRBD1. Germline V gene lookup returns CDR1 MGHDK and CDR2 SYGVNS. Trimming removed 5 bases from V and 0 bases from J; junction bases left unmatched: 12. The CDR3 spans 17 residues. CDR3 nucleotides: TGTGCCAGCAGTCCAAGGATCGGGACAGGAAGCTCCTACGAGCAGTACTTC. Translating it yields CASSPRIGTGSSYEQYF.

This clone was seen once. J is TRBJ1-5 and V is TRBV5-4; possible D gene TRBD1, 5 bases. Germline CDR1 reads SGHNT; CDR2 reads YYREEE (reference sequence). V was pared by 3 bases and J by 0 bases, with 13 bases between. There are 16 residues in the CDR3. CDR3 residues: CASSYTGSYSNQPQHF. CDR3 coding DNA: TGTGCCAGCAGCTATACAGGATCTTATAGCAATCAGCCCCAGCATTTT.

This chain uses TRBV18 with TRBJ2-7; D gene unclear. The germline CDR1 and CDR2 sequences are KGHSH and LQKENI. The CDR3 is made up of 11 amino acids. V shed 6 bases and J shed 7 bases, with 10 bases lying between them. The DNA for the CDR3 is TGTGCCAGCTCCCCATTAGGGGAGCAGTACTTC. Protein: CASSPLGEQYF.

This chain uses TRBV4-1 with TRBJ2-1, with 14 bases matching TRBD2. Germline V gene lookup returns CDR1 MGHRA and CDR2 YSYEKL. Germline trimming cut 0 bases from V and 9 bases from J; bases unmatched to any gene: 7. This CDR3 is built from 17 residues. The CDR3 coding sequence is TGCGCCAGCAGCCAAGAGGACCACGGACTAGCGGGAGGTGAGCAGTTCTTC. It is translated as CASSQEDHGLAGGEQFF.

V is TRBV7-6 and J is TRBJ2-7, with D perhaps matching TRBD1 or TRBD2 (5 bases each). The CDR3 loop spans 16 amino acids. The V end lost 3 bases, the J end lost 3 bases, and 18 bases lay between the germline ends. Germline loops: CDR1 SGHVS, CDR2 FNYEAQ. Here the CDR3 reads CASSLLAQGRSYEQYF. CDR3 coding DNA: TGTGCCAGCAGCTTGCTAGCTCAGGGAAGGAGCTACGAGCAGTACTTC.